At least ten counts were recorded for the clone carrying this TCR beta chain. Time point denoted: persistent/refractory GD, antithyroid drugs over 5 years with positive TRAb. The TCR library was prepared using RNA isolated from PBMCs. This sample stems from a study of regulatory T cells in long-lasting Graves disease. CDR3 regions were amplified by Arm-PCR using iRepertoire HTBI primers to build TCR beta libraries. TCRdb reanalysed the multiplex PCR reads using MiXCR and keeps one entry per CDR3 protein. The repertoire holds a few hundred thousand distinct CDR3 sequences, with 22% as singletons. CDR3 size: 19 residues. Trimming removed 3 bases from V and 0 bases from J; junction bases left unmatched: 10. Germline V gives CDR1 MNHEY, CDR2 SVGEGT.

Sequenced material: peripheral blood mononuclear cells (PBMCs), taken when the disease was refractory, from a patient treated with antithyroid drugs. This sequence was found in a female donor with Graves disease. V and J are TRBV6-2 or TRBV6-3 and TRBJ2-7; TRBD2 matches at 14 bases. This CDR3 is CASSYSTSGRALPSYEQYF. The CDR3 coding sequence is TGTGCCAGCAGTTATTCGACTAGCGGGAGGGCCCTCCCCTCCTACGAGCAGTACTTC.